A single T cell receptor (beta chain) is shown here with its context. This clone has just one count. The antigen it recognizes is unknown. Base-call qualities are not available, and no considerably larger clone is one nucleotide away. V was cut back by 2 bases and J by 5 bases, leaving a gap of 6 bases between them. Including the terminal cysteine and phenylalanine, the CDR3 comprises 13 residues. Only CDR3 DNA is held: 39 bases, read in frame from base 1. The germline V gene (reference sequence) specifies SEHNR as CDR1 and FQNEAQ as CDR2. This specimen belongs to a study of blood T cell repertoires in COVID-19 (TCRdb year 2020). General notes on the study: Collaborator samples came from the United States, Italy and Spain and covered acute and convalescent phases of COVID-19. Deeply sampled blood TCRbeta repertoires from subjects exposed to, actively infected with, or recovered from COVID-19 were included in the dataset. The repertoires were released in a freely available public database intended as a resource for research on the immune response to SARS-CoV-2. Where HLA class I and class II types were available, the types were taken from metadata supplied by the sample provider, not from assay-based typing. The material from the prospective study consisted of cDNA or gDNA derived from T cells, B-cell-depleted T cells, or PBMCs. Samples came from the ongoing ImmuneRACE study (first 160 participants) plus 1,254 subjects from 6 global collaborators. Nearly every sample came with metadata listing a de-identified subject ID, COVID-19 status, age in years and sex. What the study reported, not specific to this receptor: Clinical and demographic metadata were provided uncurated, with the amount varying by source and participant.

In Seattle, one collaborating source enrolled patients while the infection was active and tracked those patients longitudinally over the course of disease. The collaborating institutions used their own protocols to collect whole blood in K2EDTA tubes. Collaborator samples were shipped for TCRbeta analysis as frozen whole blood, isolated PBMCs, or DNA extracted from either sample type. TCRbeta CDR3 regions were amplified from genomic DNA using the immunoSEQ Assay, a bias-controlled multiplex PCR. The paper's processing steps were these. The number of nucleated cells in each sample was estimated by amplification of reference gene primers within the assay. Sequence reads were collapsed and filtered to measure the absolute abundance of every unique TCRbeta CDR3 rearrangement. Productive Simpson clonality was computed per sample as the square root of Simpson's diversity index over productive rearrangements. TCRdb obtained this table from immuneACCESS and retained in-frame rearrangements with V and J assigned. These tables miss some clones; where compared with another copy, unresolved V genes account for less than half of the shortfall, and the remainder is unexplained. Clone size and V and J calls were adopted from that table, with D and trimming inferred from the DNA. A total of some 350,000 clones appear in this sample, 80% to 90% of them only once. The ten largest clonotypes hold about 2.9% of the sample.

In this chain, TRBV7-9 is recombined with TRBJ2-2, with a weak D call of TRBD2 (5 bases match). Sequencing used peripheral blood. The TCR sequence derives from a woman in her 30s with COVID-19, enrolled during active disease. The CDR3 protein: CASSLRGTGELFF. The nucleotide sequence is given as TGTGCCAGCAGCTTACGCGGGACCGGGGAGCTGTTTTTT.